Below are 20 T cell receptor beta chains sequenced from a single sample in a study of shared clonotypes between healthy human individuals (TCRdb year 2020). Receptor libraries were prepared by the immunoSEQ multiplex PCR assay. TCRdb carries this immuneACCESS record with in-frame sequences only. Its versions omit some clonotypes, under half of them owing to an unresolved V gene in the studies checked, with the rest unexplained. The sample includes about 1.1 million clones, with about 84% observed a single time. Jointly, the top ten make up 0.5% to 0.65% of the sample. The sample taken for sequencing was memory CD4+ T cells from PBMCs. The cell subset or site label corresponds to: CD45RA-negative fraction. Every receptor here comes from a man aged 18 to 29 in good health. Some clones in this sample may be carry-over from other donors' samples.

CDR3 residues: CASSFALAGIYEQYF. The CDR3 region has the DNA TGTGCCAGCAGCTTTGCACTAGCGGGGATCTACGAGCAGTACTTC. This chain uses TRBV7-8 with TRBJ2-7; the match to TRBD2 covers 10 bases. The CDR3 is 15 amino acids. Losses at the gene ends were 3 bases for V and 3 bases for J; bases not matched to a gene: 5. The V gene's germline CDR1 is SGHVS and CDR2 FQNEAQ.

In its sample, this clone was seen many times. The V and J genes are TRBV19 and TRBJ1-2; D is unresolved. This CDR3 is 13 amino acids long. CDR1 and CDR2 from the germline V gene are LNHDA and SQIVND (reference sequence). V shed 3 bases and J shed 6 bases, with 11 bases lying between them. The CDR3 spells CASSMTASDGYTF. The CDR3 DNA follows: TGTGCCAGTAGTATGACTGCCTCCGATGGCTACACCTTC.

This chain connects TRBV12-5 to TRBJ2-5; D tentatively reads TRBD1 or TRBD2 (7 bases each). V was clipped by 5 bases and J by 7 bases, with 17 bases between them. This CDR3 is built from 14 residues. Germline V CDR1 and CDR2: LGHNT, FRNRAP. The CDR3 spells CASGLTGPGGTQYF. CDR3 sequence (DNA): TGTGCTAGTGGTCTGACAGGGCCGGGGGGGACCCAGTACTTC.

The chain has TRBV5-6 and TRBJ1-5, with D uncertain. This CDR3 comprises 12 residues. V gave up 4 bases and J gave up 4 bases, with 6 bases separating them. CDR1 and CDR2 from the germline V gene are SGHDT and YYEEEE. The DNA of the CDR3 is TGTGCCAGCAGCGGCGCGAATCAGCCCCAGCATTTT. This translates into CASSGANQPQHF.

The chain combines TRBV7-2 with TRBJ1-5; TRBD1 matches 9 bases. Germline CDR1 reads SGHTA; CDR2 reads FQGNSA. The junction had 16 bases not matched to a gene; V was cut back by 5 bases and J by 2 bases. The length of the CDR3 is 19 residues. The CDR3 sequence is CASSPHRGREFGRNQPQHF. The CDR3 DNA reads TGTGCCAGCAGCCCCCACAGGGGGCGAGAGTTCGGGCGCAATCAGCCCCAGCATTTT.

This rearrangement joins TRBV5-6 to TRBJ2-1; D is unclear. This CDR3 comprises 12 residues. The ends were cut back, 7 bases at V and 4 bases at J, with 9 bases in the middle. Germline V gene data show CDR1 as SGHDT and CDR2 as YYEEEE. Here the CDR3 DNA reads TGTGCCAGCCAGACCATTTACAATGAGCAGTTCTTC. Translating gives CASQTIYNEQFF.

The chain has TRBV28 and TRBJ2-7; D is undetermined. Trimming left V 5 bases short and J 6 bases short, with 11 bases between. This CDR3 contains 12 residues. Germline CDR1 reads MDHEN; CDR2 reads SYDVKM. CDR3 residues: CASSPSLTEQYF. The CDR3 DNA reads TGTGCCAGCAGTCCCTCCCTTACCGAGCAGTACTTC.

This clone appeared a single time. The V call is TRBV5-1, the J call TRBJ2-1, with a possible D match to TRBD1 (6 bases). V lost 4 bases and J 5 bases, leaving 16 bases between the germline ends. CDR1 is SGHRS and CDR2 is YFSETQ in the germline V gene. This CDR3 comprises 15 residues. CDR3 in amino acids: CASSREGPGDNEQFF. The CDR3 nucleotides read TGCGCCAGCAGCCGGGAAGGTCCAGGGGACAATGAGCAGTTCTTC.

The rearrangement uses TRBV6-5 and TRBJ2-3; D uncertain. The CDR3 is made up of 15 amino acids. Germline values: CDR1 MNHEY, CDR2 SVGAGI. V was cut by 8 bases and J by 2 bases, with 17 bases left in between. CDR3 coding DNA: TGTGCCAGCTCGCGAATCGGATTGGACACAGATACGCAGTATTTT. Its protein is CASSRIGLDTDTQYF.

J is TRBJ2-1 and V is TRBV5-1, with no clear D. Trimming left V 1 base short and J 0 bases short, with 11 bases between. The CDR3 is 16 amino acids. Germline lookup yields CDR1 SGHRS and CDR2 YFSETQ. The CDR3 nucleotides read TGCGCCAGCAGCTTGTTTAGCTCAAACTCCTACAATGAGCAGTTCTTC. Its translation: CASSLFSSNSYNEQFF.

This clone appeared many times. The J gene is TRBJ1-1, the V gene TRBV15; D gene ambiguous. With 10 bases removed from V and 1 base from J, the gap between germline ends came to 13 bases. This CDR3 comprises 13 residues. Germline CDR1 reads LNHNV; CDR2 reads YYDKDF (reference sequence). In DNA, the CDR3 is TGTGCCATGTCTTTTACGGAGAACACTGAAGCTTTCTTT. Translating it yields CAMSFTENTEAFF.

DNA of the CDR3: TGTGCCAGCAGTTTCGACAGGGTAAGGGGTGAGCAGTTCTTC. Its protein is CASSFDRVRGEQFF. The chain couples TRBV27 to TRBJ2-1, with TRBD1 matching over 7 bases. The CDR3 consists of 14 residues. Trimming at V came to 3 bases and at J to 9 bases, leaving 8 bases not matched to a gene. Germline V lookup: CDR1 MNHEY, CDR2 SMNVEV (reference sequence).

The chain uses TRBV28 and TRBJ2-7; D is perhaps TRBD2 (5 bases). V was clipped by 6 bases and J by 4 bases, with 13 bases between them. CDR1 and CDR2 from the germline V gene are MDHEN and SYDVKM. The CDR3 runs 13 residues. The CDR3 protein is CASRPGLLYEQYF. DNA for the CDR3: TGTGCCAGCAGGCCCGGACTTTTATACGAGCAGTACTTC.

This clone occurred once. At one of its ends the junction is not consistent with the germline gene, which may arise from a read error. V usage is TRBV7-9 and J usage is TRBJ1-5; 11 positions agree with TRBD1. The CDR3 sequence is 14 residues long. Germline loops: CDR1 SEHNR, CDR2 FQNEAQ (reference sequence). The chain's CDR3 is CASSRTGGNQPQHF. The CDR3 nucleotides are TGTGCCAGCAGCCGGACAGGGGGCAACCAGCCCCAGCATTTT. Full variable domain (rest looked up from reference TRBV7-9 and TRBJ1-5): DTGVSQNPRHKITKRGQNVTFRCDPISEHNRLYWYRQTLGQGPEFLTYFQNEAQLEKSRLLSDRFSAERPKGSFSTLEIQRTEQGDSAMYLCASSRTGGNQPQHFGDGTRLSIL.

To note about this clone: In the same sample, other DNA sequences code for this CDR3. The chain uses TRBV6-1 and TRBJ2-1; D is possibly TRBD2 (5 bases). V was clipped by 2 bases and J by 4 bases, with 9 bases between them. CDR3 length: 14 residues. Germline lookup yields CDR1 MNHNS and CDR2 SASEGT. The CDR3 sequence: CASSENSEYNEQFF. The CDR3 DNA follows: TGTGCCAGCAGTGAAAATAGCGAGTACAATGAGCAGTTCTTC.

This clone was detected a few times. The chain recombines TRBV18 with TRBJ1-2; TRBD1 is a possible D gene (5 bases). Germline lookup yields CDR1 KGHSH and CDR2 LQKENI. The CDR3 extends over 13 amino acids. The V end lost 3 bases, the J end lost 5 bases, and 10 bases lay between the germline ends. The CDR3 region is CASSPQGGYGYTF. The CDR3 DNA follows: TGTGCCAGCTCACCTCAGGGAGGGTATGGCTACACCTTC.

The chain joins TRBV29-1 to TRBJ1-1; D possibly corresponds to TRBD1 (6 bases). V was cut by 5 bases and J by 11 bases, with 27 bases left in between. The V gene's germline CDR1 is SQVTM and CDR2 ANQGSEA. The CDR3 is 15 residues long. In DNA, the CDR3 is TGCAGCGTTAGTTTTTCGGGGGCCCAACACGCAGGGGCTTTCTTT. This encodes CSVSFSGAQHAGAFF.

The J gene is TRBJ1-1, the V gene TRBV5-6, with 9 bases identical to TRBD1. Germline loops: CDR1 SGHDT, CDR2 YYEEEE. With 5 bases clipped from V and 7 bases from J, the junction kept 6 bases outside the gene matches. The CDR3 consists of 13 residues. In DNA form, the CDR3 reads TGTGCCAGCAGTCGGACAGGGGCGGGTGAAGCTTTCTTT. Its protein is CASSRTGAGEAFF.

This chain connects TRBV6-4 to TRBJ2-1, with 11 bases matching TRBD2. Trimming cost V 5 bases and J 7 bases; bases outside gene matches: 4. The CDR3 is 14 residues long. Germline V gene sequence: CDR1 MRHNA, CDR2 SNTAGT. The DNA of the CDR3 is TGTGCCAGCAGTCTAGCGGGAGGTATAAATGAGCAGTTCTTC. This gives the protein CASSLAGGINEQFF.

The chain joins TRBV11-3 to TRBJ2-5; D ambiguous. The V gene lost 4 bases and the J gene lost 5 bases, with 11 bases spanning the gap. The CDR3 sequence is 13 residues long. Germline CDR1 is SGHNT and CDR2 is YENEEA. The CDR3 spells CASSSREGETQYF. In DNA, the CDR3 is TGTGCCAGCAGCTCACGCGAAGGGGAGACCCAGTACTTC.